The T cell receptor (beta chain) described here comes from a study of blood T cell repertoires in COVID-19. Study as a whole: Material from acute and convalescent COVID-19 was sourced from the United States, Italy and Spain.

Per the germline V gene, CDR1 is SEHNR and CDR2 is FQNEAQ (reference sequence). This CDR3 is 15 amino acids long. Losses at the gene ends were 5 bases for V and 1 base for J; bases not matched to a gene: 5. This clone came up once. Original data processing: Estimates of nucleated cell counts were drawn from the amplification of reference gene primers. Method: immunoSEQ multiplex PCR; TCRdb's copy keeps in-frame clones and lacks some. V and J calls and clone size are copied from that table; D and trimming were computed from the DNA. The sample holds a few hundred thousand clones; about nine tenths are singletons and the top ten take approximately 0.97%.

The origin of this receptor is a woman aged 25 to 39 who had been exposed to COVID-19. Sample: PBMCs or T cells enriched from blood (not recorded which). V gene TRBV7-9 combines with J gene TRBJ2-5; 9 bases map to TRBD2. The CDR3 DNA reads as TGTGCCAGCAGCCGGACTAGCGCCAGCCAAGAGACCCAGTACTTC. Protein: CASSRTSASQETQYF.